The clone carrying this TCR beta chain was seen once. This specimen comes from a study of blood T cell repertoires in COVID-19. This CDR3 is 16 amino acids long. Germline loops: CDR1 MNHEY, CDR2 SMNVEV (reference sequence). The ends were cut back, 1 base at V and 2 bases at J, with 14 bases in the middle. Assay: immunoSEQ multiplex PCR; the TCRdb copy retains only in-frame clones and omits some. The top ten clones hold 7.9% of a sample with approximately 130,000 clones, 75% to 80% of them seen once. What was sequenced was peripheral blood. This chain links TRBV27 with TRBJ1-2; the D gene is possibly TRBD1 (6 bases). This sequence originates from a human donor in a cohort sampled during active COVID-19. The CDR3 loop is CASSLFGTNANYGYTF. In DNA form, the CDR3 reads TGTGCCAGCAGTTTATTCGGGACAAACGCGAACTATGGCTACACCTTC.